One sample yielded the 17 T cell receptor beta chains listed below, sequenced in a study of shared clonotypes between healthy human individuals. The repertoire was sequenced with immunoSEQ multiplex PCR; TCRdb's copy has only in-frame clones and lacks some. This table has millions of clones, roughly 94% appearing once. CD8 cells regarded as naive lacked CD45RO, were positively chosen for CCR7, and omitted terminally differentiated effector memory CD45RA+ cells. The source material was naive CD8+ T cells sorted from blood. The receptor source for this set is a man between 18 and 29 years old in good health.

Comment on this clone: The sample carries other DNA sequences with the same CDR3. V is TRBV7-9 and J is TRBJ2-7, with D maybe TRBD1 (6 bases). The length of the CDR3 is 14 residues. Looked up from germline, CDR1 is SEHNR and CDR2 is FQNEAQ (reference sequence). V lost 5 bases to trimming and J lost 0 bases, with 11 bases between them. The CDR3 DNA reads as TGTGCCAGCAGCCCAAGGGGGATCTCCTACGAGCAGTACTTC. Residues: CASSPRGISYEQYF.

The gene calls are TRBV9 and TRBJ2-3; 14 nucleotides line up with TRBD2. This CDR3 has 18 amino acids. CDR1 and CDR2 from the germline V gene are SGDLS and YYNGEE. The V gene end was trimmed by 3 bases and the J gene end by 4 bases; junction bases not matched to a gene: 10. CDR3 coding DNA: TGTGCCAGCAGCGCTATGGGACTAGCGGGGGATTGGGCAGATACGCAGTATTTT. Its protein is CASSAMGLAGDWADTQYF.

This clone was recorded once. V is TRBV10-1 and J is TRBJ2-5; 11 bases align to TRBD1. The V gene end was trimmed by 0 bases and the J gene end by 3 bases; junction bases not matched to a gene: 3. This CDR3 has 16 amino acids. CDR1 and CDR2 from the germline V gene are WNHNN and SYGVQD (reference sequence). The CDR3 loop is CASSESGTGGKETQYF. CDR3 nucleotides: TGCGCCAGCAGTGAGTCGGGGACAGGGGGAAAAGAGACCCAGTACTTC.

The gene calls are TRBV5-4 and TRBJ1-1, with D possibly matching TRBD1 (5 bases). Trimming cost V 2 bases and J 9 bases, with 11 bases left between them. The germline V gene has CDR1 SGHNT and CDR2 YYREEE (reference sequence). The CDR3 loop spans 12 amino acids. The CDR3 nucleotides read TGTGCCAGCAGCTTAACCGGGACCCAAGCTTTCTTT. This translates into CASSLTGTQAFF.

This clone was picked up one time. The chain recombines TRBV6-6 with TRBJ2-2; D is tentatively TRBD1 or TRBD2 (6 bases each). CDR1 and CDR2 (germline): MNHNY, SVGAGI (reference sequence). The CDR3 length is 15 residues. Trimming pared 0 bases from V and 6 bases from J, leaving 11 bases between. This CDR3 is CASSYSEGVPGELFF. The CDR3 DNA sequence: TGTGCCAGCAGTTACTCGGAGGGGGTCCCCGGGGAGCTGTTTTTT.

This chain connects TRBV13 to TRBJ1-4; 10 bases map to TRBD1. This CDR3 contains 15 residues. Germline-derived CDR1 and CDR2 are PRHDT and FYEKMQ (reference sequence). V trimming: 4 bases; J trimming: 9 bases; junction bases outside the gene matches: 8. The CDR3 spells CASSYTRQGAKKLFF. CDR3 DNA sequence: TGTGCCAGCAGCTACACCCGACAGGGGGCAAAAAAACTGTTTTTT. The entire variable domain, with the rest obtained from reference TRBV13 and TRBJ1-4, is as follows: AAGVIQSPRHLIKEKRETATLKCYPIPRHDTVYWYQQGPGQDPQFLISFYEKMQSDKGSIPDRFSAQQFSDYHSELNMSSLELGDSALYFCASSYTRQGAKKLFFGSGTQLSVL.

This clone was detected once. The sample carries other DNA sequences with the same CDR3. The CDR3 protein is CASSYGLGYEQYF. The CDR3 coding sequence is TGTGCCAGCAGTTACGGCCTAGGGTACGAGCAGTACTTC. J is TRBJ2-7 and V is TRBV6-5, with no clear D. With 2 bases removed from V and 4 bases from J, the gap between germline ends came to 9 bases. This CDR3 is 13 amino acids long. The germline CDR1 and CDR2 sequences are MNHEY and SVGAGI.

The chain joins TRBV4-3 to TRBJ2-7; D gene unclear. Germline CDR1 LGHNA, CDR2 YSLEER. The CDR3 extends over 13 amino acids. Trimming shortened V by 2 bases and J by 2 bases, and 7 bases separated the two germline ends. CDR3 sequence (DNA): TGCGCCAGCAGCCAACGGACGGCCTACGAGCAGTACTTC. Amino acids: CASSQRTAYEQYF.

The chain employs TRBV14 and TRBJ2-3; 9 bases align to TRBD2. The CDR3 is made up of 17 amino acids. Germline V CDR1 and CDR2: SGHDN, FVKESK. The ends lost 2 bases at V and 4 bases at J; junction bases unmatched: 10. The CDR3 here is CASSQPNSGRSPDTQYF. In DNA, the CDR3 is TGTGCCAGCAGCCAACCAAATAGCGGGAGATCCCCAGATACGCAGTATTTT.

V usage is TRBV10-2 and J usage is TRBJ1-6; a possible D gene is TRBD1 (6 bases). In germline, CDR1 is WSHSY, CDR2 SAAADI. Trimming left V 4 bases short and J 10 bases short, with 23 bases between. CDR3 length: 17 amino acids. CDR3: CASSGTVEGEKGSPLHF. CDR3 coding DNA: TGCGCCAGCAGTGGGACTGTGGAGGGGGAGAAGGGATCACCCCTCCACTTT.

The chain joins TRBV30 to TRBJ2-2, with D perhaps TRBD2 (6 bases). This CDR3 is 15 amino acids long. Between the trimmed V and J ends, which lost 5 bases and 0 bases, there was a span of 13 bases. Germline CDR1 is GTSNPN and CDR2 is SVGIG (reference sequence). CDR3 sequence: CAWDHSGSNTGELFF. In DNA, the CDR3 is TGTGCCTGGGACCATAGCGGATCGAACACCGGGGAGCTGTTTTTT.

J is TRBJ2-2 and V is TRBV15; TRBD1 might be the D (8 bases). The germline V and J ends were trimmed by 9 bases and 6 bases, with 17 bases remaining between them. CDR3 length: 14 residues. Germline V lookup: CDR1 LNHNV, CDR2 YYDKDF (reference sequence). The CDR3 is CATRTGRVPGELFF. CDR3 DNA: TGTGCCACGCGGACAGGGAGGGTCCCCGGGGAGCTGTTTTTT. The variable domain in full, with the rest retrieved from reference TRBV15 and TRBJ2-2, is DAMVIQNPRYQVTQFGKPVTLSCSQTLNHNVMYWYQQKSSQAPKLLFHYYDKDFNNEADTPDNFQSRRPNTSFCFLDIRSPGLGDTAMYLCATRTGRVPGELFFGEGSRLTVL.

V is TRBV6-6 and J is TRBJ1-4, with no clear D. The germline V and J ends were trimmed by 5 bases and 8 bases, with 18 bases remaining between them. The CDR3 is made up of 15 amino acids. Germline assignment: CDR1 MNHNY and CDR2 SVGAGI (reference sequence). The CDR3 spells CASSPEGNYGEKLFF. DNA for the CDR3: TGTGCCAGCAGTCCCGAAGGGAATTATGGGGAAAAACTGTTTTTT.

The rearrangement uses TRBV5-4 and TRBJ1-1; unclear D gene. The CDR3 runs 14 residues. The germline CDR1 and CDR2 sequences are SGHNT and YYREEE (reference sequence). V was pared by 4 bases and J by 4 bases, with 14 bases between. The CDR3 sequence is CASSQEEGSTEAFF. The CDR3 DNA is TGTGCCAGCAGCCAAGAAGAGGGTTCCACTGAAGCTTTCTTT.

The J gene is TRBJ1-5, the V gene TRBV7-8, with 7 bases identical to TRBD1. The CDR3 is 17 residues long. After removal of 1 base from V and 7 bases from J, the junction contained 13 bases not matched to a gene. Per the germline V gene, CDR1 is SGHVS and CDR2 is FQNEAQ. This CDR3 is CASSLGSQEGAGQPQHF. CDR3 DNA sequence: TGTGCCAGCAGCTTAGGTTCTCAGGAGGGGGCAGGACAGCCCCAGCATTTT. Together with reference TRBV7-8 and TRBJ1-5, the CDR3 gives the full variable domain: GAGVSQSPRYKVAKRGQDVALRCDPISGHVSLFWYQQALGQGPEFLTYFQNEAQLDKSGLPSDRFFAERPEGSVSTLKIQRTQQEDSAVYLCASSLGSQEGAGQPQHFGDGTRLSIL.

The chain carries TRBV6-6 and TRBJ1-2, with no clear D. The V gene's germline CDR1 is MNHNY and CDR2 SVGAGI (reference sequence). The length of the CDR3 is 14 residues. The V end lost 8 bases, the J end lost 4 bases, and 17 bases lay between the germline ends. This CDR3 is CASHDGVLIYGYTF. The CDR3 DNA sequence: TGTGCCAGCCATGACGGGGTGCTCATCTATGGCTACACCTTC.

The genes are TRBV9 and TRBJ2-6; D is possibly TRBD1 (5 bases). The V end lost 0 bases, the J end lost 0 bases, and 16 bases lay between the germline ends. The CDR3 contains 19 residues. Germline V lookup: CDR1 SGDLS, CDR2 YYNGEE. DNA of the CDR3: TGTGCCAGCAGCGTAGGGGGCCTCCCTTTAGGCTCTGGGGCCAACGTCCTGACTTTC. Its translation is CASSVGGLPLGSGANVLTF.